This TCR beta chain was captured in a study of blood T cell repertoires in COVID-19. In the study overall: Two consecutive negative NP/OP PCR tests, clearance, or resolved symptoms defined Cohort 3 recovery. T cells, B-cell-depleted T cells, or PBMCs provided the cDNA or gDNA that served as material.

Looked up from germline, CDR1 is SGHRS and CDR2 is YFSETQ. The CDR3 has 13 residues. The V and J ends lost 3 bases and 4 bases, in that order; junction bases with no gene match: 4. Adults between about 18 and 95 years of age took part from fewer than 30 US areas. Participants' reported clinical history set cohort assignment. Here immunoSEQ multiplex PCR was the method, and the copy in TCRdb shows in-frame clones only, minus some. The table shows roughly 340,000 clones, with about 87% occurring only once. The sequence was collected from a man in his forties or fifties in a cohort exposed to, infected with or recovered from COVID-19 (not recorded which). J is TRBJ2-7 and V is TRBV5-1, with 7 bases lining up with TRBD2. The sequencing sample was made of PBMCs or T cells enriched from blood (not recorded which). CDR3 in DNA: TGCGCCAGCAGCTGGGGGGGTAGTTACGAGCAGTACTTC. Protein sequence: CASSWGGSYEQYF.